This entry features one TCR beta chain sequence. The target antigen is unknown. This specimen belongs to a study of shared clonotypes between healthy human individuals. Broader study findings: Relative to clonotypes present in all four donors, those not shared had lower generation probabilities. Though the depth was large, rarefaction showed that sorted-subset sequencing was incomplete. Among donors, the sharing of clonotypes was expected to be influenced by sequencing depth.

Clones were read by immunoSEQ multiplex PCR, and TCRdb kept only the in-frame ones, dropping some. Here the sample spans about 700,000 clones, roughly 94% being singletons. CD45RO-negative cells were positively selected for CCR7, leaving out terminally differentiated effector memory CD45RA+ cells. Recent vaccinations or acute infections were absent in the healthy HIV-negative adult donors. The J segment lost 0 bases and the V segment lost 4 bases, leaving 4 bases of the junction unmatched. Per germline, CDR1 SGHRS and CDR2 YFSETQ. The CDR3 is 14 amino acids. The chain couples TRBV5-1 to TRBJ2-7, with 7 bases fitting TRBD1. Sequencing used naive CD8+ T cells sorted from blood. This clonotype originated in a man younger than 45 in good health. CDR3 sequence (DNA): TGCGCCAGCAGCGAGGGGACAGTCTCCTACGAGCAGTACTTC. Its translation: CASSEGTVSYEQYF.